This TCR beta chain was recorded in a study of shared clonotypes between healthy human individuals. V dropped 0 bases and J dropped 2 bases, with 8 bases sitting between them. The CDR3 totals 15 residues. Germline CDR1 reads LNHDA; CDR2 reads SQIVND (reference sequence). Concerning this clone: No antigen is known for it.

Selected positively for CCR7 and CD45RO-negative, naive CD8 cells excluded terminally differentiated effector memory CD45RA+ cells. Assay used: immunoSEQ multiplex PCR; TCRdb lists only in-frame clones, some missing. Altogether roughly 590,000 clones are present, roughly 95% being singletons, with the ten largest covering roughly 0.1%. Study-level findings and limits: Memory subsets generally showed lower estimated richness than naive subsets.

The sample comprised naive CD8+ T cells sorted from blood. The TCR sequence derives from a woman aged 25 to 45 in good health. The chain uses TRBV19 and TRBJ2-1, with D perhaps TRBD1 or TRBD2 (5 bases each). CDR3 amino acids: CASSIDGGPYNEQFF. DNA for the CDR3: TGTGCCAGTAGTATAGATGGGGGTCCCTACAATGAGCAGTTCTTC.